Given below is one T cell receptor (beta chain) in context. Its specificity is unknown. This entry is derived from a study of CD8 T cells in ankylosing spondylitis. Study-wide findings and caveats: Earlier studies detected some motif variants in reactive arthritis synovial fluid and blood. Apparently characteristic of ankylosing spondylitis blood was a TCR beta motif (about 8 highly homologous variants). Disease-linked clones were reportedly significantly enriched in matched ankylosing spondylitis synovial fluid. As for the disease-linked clones, they showed a CD8+ phenotype and occurred at relatively low frequencies in peripheral blood.

Quantitative 5'-RACE with molecular barcodes generated TCR beta libraries. MiXCR was run by TCRdb on the 5' RACE reads, yielding one entry per CDR3 protein. The sample contains 450,000 to 550,000 distinct CDR3 sequences, roughly 5% of which appear only once. This CDR3 is built from 15 residues. The germline V and J ends were trimmed by 4 bases and 2 bases, with 15 bases remaining between them. Germline CDR1 MNHEY, CDR2 SMNVEV (reference sequence). V is TRBV27 and J is TRBJ2-7; D ambiguous. The receptor was isolated from a male donor with ankylosing spondylitis. The sample consisted of blood, either unsorted or a sorted T cell fraction (not recorded which). The CDR3 loop reads CASSWGPSRTYEQYF. DNA of the CDR3: TGTGCCAGCAGTTGGGGTCCCAGTAGGACCTACGAGCAGTACTTC.